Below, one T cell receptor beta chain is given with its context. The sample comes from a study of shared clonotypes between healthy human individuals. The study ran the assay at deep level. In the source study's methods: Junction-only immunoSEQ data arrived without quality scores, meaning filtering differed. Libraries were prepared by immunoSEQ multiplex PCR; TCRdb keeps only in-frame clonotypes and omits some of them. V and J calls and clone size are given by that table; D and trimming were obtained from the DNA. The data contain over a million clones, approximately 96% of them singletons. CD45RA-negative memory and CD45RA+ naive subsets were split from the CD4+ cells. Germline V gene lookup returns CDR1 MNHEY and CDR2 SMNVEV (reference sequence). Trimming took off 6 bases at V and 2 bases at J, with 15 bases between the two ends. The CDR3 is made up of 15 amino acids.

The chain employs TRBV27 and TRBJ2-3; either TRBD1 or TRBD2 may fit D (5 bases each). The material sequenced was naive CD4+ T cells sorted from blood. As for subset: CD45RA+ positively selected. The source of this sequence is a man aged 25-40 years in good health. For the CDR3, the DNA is TGTGCCAGCAGCCCCCGGGGCGTACTCACAGATACGCAGTATTTT. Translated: CASSPRGVLTDTQYF.